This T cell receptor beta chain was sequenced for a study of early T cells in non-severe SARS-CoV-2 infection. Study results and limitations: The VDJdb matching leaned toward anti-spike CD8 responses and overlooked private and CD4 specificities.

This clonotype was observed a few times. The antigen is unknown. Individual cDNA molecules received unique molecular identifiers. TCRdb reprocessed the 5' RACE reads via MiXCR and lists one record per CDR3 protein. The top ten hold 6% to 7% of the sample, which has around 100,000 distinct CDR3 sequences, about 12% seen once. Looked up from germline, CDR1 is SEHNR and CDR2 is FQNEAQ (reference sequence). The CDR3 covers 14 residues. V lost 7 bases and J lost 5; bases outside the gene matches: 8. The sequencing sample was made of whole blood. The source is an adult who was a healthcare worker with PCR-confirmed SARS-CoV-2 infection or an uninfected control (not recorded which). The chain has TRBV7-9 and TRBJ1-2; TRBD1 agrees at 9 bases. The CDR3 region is CASTPGTGYYGYTF. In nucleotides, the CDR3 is TGTGCCAGCACCCCCGGGACAGGGTATTATGGCTACACCTTC.